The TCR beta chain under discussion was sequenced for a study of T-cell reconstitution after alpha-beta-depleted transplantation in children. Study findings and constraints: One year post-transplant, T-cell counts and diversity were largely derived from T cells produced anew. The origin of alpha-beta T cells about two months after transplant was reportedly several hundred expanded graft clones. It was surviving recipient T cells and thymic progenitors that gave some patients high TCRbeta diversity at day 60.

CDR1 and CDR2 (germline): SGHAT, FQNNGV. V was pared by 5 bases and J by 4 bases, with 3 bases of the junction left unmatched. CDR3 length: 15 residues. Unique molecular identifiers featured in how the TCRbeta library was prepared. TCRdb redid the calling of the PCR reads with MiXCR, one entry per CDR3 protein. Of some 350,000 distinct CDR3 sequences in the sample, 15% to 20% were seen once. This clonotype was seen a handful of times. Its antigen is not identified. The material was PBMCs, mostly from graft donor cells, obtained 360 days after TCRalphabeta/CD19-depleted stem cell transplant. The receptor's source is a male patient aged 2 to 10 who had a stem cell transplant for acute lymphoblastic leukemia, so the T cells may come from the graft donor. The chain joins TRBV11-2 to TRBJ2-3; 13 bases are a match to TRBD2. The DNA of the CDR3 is TGTGCCAGCAGCCGGGGACTAGCGGGACCAGATACGCAGTATTTT. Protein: CASSRGLAGPDTQYF. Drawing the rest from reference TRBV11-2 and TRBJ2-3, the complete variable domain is EAGVAQSPRYKIIEKRQSVAFWCNPISGHATLYWYQQILGQGPKLLIQFQNNGVVDDSQLPKDRFSAERLKGVDSTLKIQPAKLEDSAVYLCASSRGLAGPDTQYFGPGTRLTVL.